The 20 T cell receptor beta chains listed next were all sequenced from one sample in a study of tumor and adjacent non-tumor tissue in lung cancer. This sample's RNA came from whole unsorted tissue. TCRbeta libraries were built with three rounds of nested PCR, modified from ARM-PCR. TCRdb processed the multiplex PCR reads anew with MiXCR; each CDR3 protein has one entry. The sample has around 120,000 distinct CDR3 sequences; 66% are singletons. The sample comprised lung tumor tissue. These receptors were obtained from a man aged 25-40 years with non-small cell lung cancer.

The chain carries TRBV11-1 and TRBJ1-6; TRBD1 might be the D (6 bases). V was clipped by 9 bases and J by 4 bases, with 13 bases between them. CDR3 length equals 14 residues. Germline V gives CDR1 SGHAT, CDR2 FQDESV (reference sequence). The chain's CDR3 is CARNRQEYNSPLHF. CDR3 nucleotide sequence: TGTGCCAGGAACCGACAGGAATATAATTCACCCCTCCACTTT.

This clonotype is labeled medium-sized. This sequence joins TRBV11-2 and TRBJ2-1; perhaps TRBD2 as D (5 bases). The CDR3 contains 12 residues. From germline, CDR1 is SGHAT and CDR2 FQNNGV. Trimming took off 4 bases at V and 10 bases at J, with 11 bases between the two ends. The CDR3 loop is CASSSEGTEQFF. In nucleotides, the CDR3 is TGTGCCAGCAGCTCAGAGGGCACCGAGCAGTTCTTC.

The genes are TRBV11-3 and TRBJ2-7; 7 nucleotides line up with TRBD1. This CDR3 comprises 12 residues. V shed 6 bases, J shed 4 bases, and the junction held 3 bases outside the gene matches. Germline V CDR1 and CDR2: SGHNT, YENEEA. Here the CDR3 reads CASRETGYEQYV. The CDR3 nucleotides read TGTGCCAGCAGGGAGACAGGGTACGAGCAGTACGTC.

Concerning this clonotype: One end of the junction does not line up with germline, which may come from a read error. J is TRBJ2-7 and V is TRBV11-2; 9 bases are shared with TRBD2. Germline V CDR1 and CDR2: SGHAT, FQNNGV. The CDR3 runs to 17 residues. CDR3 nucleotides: TGTGCCAGCAGCTTAGATCTAGGGGCAGCGGGAGGTAGCAAGCAGTGCTTC. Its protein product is CASSLDLGAAGGSKQCF.

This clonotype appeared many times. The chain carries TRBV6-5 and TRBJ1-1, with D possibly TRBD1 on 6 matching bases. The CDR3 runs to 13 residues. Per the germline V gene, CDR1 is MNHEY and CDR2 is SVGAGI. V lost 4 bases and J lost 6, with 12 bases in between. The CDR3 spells CASSSPGHPEAFF. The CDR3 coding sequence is TGTGCCAGCAGTTCCCCGGGACACCCTGAAGCTTTCTTT.

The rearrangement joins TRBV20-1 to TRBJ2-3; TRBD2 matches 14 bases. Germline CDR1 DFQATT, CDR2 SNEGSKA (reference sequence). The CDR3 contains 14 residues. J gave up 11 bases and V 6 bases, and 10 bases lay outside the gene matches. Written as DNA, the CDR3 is TGCAGTGCCATGGGACTAGCGGGAGAAGAAAAGCAGTATTTT. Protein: CSAMGLAGEEKQYF.

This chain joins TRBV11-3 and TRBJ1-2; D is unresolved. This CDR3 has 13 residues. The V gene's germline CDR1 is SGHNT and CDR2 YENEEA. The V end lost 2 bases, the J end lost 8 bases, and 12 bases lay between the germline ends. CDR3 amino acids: CASSLRAALGYTF. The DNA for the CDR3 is TGTGCCAGCAGCTTAAGGGCAGCTTTGGGCTACACCTTC.

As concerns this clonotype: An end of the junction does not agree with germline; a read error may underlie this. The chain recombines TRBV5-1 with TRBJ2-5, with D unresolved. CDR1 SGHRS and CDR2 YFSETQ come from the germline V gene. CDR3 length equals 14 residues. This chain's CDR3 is CAGSLDPIGETQYF. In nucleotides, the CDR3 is TGCGCCGGCAGCTTGGATCCCATCGGTGAGACCCAGTACTTC.

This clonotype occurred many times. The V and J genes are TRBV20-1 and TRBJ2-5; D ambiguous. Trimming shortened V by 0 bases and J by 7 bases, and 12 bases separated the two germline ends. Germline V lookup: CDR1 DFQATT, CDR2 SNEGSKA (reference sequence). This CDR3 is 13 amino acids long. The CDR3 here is CSARDPSSMTQYF. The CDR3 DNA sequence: TGCAGTGCTAGAGATCCGAGCTCGATGACCCAGTACTTC.

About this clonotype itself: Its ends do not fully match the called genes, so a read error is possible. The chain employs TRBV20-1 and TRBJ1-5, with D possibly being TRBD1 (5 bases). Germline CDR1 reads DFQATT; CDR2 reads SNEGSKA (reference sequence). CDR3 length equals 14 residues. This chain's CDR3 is CSAKGGHLNQPQHF. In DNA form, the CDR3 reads TGCAGTGCTAAAGGAGGACATCTCAATCAGCCCCAACATTTT.

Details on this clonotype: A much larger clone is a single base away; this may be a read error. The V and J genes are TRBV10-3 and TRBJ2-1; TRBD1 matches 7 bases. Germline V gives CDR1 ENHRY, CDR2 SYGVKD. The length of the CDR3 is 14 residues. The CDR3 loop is CAISESGQNNKQFF. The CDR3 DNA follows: TGTGCCATCAGTGAGTCGGGACAGAACAATAAGCAGTTCTTC.

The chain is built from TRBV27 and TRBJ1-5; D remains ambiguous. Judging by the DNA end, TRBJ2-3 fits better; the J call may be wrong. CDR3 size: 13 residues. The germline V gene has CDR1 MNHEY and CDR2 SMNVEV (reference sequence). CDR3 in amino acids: CASRVNSNQPQYF. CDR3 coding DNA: TGTGCCAGCCGAGTAAATAGCAATCAGCCCCAGTATTTT.

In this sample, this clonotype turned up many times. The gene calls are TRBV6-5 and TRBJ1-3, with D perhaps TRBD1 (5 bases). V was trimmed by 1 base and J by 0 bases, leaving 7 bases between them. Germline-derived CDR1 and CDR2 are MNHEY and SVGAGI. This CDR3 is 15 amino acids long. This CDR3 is CASSYYGASGNTIYF. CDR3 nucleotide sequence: TGTGCCAGCAGTTACTACGGGGCCTCTGGAAACACCATATATTTT.

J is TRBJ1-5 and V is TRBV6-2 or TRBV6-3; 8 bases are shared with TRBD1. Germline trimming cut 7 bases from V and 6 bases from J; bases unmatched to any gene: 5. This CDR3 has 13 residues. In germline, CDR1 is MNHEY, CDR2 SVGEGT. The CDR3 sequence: CASNDRGSQPQHF. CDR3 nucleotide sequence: TGTGCCAGCAACGACAGGGGCAGTCAGCCCCAGCATTTT.

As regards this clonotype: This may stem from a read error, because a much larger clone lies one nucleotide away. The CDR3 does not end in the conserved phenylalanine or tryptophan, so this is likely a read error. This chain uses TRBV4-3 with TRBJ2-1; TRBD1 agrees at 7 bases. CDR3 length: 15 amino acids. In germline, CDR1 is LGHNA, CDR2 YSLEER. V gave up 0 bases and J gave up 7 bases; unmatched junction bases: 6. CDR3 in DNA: TGCGCCAGCAGCCAAGACCAGACAGGGTTGAATGAGCAGTTCATC. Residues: CASSQDQTGLNEQFI.

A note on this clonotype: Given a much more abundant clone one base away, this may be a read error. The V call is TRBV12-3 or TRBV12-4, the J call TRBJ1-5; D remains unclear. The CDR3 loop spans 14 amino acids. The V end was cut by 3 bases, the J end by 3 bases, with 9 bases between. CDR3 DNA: TGTGCCAGCAGTTTCCGGGAGATCAATCAGCCCCAGCATTTT. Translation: CASSFREINQPQHF.

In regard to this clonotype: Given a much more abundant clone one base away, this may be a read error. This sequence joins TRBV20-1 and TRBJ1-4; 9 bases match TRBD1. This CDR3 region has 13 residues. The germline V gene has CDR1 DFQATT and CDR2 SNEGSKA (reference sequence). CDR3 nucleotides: TGCAATGCTACCGGGACAGGGAATGAAAAACTGTTTTTT. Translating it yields CNATGTGNEKLFF.

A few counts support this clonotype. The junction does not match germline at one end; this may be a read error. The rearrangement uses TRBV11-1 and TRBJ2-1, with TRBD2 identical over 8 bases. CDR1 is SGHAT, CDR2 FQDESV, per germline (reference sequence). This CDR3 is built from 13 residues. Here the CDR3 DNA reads TGTGCTAGCAGCTTAGGACTAGCTGATGAGCAGTTCTTC. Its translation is CASSLGLADEQFF.

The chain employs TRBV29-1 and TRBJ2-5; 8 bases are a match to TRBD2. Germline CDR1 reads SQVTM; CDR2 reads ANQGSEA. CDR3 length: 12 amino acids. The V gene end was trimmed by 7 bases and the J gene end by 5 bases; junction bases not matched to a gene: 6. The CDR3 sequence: CSARGGSETQYF. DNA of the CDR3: TGCAGCGCCCGGGGGGGCAGTGAGACCCAGTACTTC. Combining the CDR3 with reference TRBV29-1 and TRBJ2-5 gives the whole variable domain SAVISQKPSRDICQRGTSLTIQCQVDSQVTMMFWYRQQPGQSLTLIATANQGSEATYESGFVIDKFPISRPNLTFSTLTVSNMSPEDSSIYLCSARGGSETQYFGPGTRLLVL.

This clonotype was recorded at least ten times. CDR3 coding DNA: TGCAGTGCAAATAGCGGGGGACACTCCTACGAGCAGTACTTC. Protein product: CSANSGGHSYEQYF. The chain employs TRBV20-1 and TRBJ2-7, with TRBD2 identical over 9 bases. Germline CDR1 reads DFQATT; CDR2 reads SNEGSKA (reference sequence). This CDR3 is built from 14 residues. V lost 6 bases and J lost 0; bases outside the gene matches: 6.